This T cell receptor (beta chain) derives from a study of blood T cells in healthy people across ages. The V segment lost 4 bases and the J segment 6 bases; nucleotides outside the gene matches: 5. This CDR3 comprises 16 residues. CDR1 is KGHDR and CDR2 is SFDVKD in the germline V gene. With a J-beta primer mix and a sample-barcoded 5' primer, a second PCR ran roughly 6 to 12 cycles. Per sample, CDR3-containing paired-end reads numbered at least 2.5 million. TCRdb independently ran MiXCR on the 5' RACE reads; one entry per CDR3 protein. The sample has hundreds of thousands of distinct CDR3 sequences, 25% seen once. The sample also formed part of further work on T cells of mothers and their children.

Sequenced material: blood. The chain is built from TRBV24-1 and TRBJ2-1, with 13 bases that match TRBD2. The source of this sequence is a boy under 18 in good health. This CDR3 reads CATSESGLAGLNEQFF. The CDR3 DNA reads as TGTGCCACCAGTGAGTCGGGACTAGCGGGGCTCAATGAGCAGTTCTTC.